Listed below are T cell receptor beta chains from one sample, sequenced in a study of identical twins. TCRdb re-analysed the 5' RACE reads in MiXCR, keeping a single row per CDR3 protein. The data contain about 470,000 distinct CDR3 sequences, more than 20% of them singletons. The sample was also linked to a second study, of T cells expressing NK-cell markers.

What was sequenced was CD4+ T cells sorted from blood. The receptors stem from a young woman in good health. The CDR3 runs from the conserved cysteine through the conserved F or W. D genes are given only for firm matches. The size entry is marked missing in some rows and otherwise reads once, few, many or a size class.

clone_size: few; j_call: TRBJ2-3; d_call: TRBD2; v_call: TRBV20-1; cdr3_nt: TGCAGTGCTAGACTGACTAGCGGGGGGGCTAGTACGCAGTATTTT; cdr3_aa: CSARLTSGGASTQYF
clone_size: few; j_call: TRBJ2-3; d_call: TRBD1; v_call: TRBV27; cdr3_nt: TGTGCCAGCTCCCTGAGGGGACAGCACACAGATACGCAGTATTTT; cdr3_aa: CASSLRGQHTDTQYF
clone_size: few; j_call: TRBJ2-1; d_call: NA; v_call: TRBV20-1; cdr3_nt: TGCAGTGCCATTTTGCGGGGAAGCTCCTACAATGAGCAGTTCTTC; cdr3_aa: CSAILRGSSYNEQFF
clone_size: NA; j_call: TRBJ1-4; d_call: TRBD1; v_call: TRBV7-9; cdr3_nt: TGTGCCAGCAGCCGAACAGGGGGCGGAAAACTGTTTTTT; cdr3_aa: CASSRTGGGKLFF
clone_size: few; j_call: TRBJ2-1; d_call: TRBD2; v_call: TRBV6-2/TRBV6-3; cdr3_nt: TGTGCCAGCGAAAGCGGGGGGGCAGGTTACAATGAGCAGTTCTTC; cdr3_aa: CASESGGAGYNEQFF
clone_size: few; j_call: TRBJ2-3; d_call: NA; v_call: TRBV4-3; cdr3_nt: TGCGCCAGCAGCCAACCGGGGTACACAGATACGCAGTATTTT; cdr3_aa: CASSQPGYTDTQYF
clone_size: few; j_call: TRBJ2-1; d_call: NA; v_call: TRBV20-1; cdr3_nt: TGCAGTGCAAACCGGGAGATGGACAATGAGCAGTTCTTC; cdr3_aa: CSANREMDNEQFF
clone_size: NA; j_call: TRBJ2-3; d_call: NA; v_call: TRBV27; cdr3_nt: TGTGCCAGCAGTTTTGGGTGGGGCTCAGATACGCAGTATTTT; cdr3_aa: CASSFGWGSDTQYF
clone_size: few; j_call: TRBJ2-7; d_call: NA; v_call: TRBV3-1; cdr3_nt: TGTGCCAGCAGCCAATATACTTCAAACTACGAGCAGTACTTC; cdr3_aa: CASSQYTSNYEQYF
clone_size: few; j_call: TRBJ1-4; d_call: TRBD1; v_call: TRBV3-1; cdr3_nt: TGTGCCAGCAGCCAAGTTGACAGGGGGATCGAAAAACTGTTTTTT; cdr3_aa: CASSQVDRGIEKLFF
clone_size: NA; j_call: TRBJ2-1; d_call: TRBD2; v_call: TRBV7-2; cdr3_nt: TGTGCCAGCAGCTTTGAAGCGGGGTCCTACAATGAGCAGTTCTTC; cdr3_aa: CASSFEAGSYNEQFF
clone_size: few; j_call: TRBJ2-2; d_call: TRBD2; v_call: TRBV27; cdr3_nt: TGTGCCAGCAGTTCCCACTCACTAGCGGGGGGCACCGGGGAGCTGTTTTTT; cdr3_aa: CASSSHSLAGGTGELFF
clone_size: few; j_call: TRBJ1-1; d_call: NA; v_call: TRBV6-2/TRBV6-3; cdr3_nt: TGTGCCAGCAGTGATATTGGGGCTGACAGGTACACTGAAGCTTTCTTT; cdr3_aa: CASSDIGADRYTEAFF
clone_size: many; j_call: TRBJ1-5; d_call: TRBD1; v_call: TRBV7-2; cdr3_nt: TGTGCCAGCAGCTTGCAGGGGGCGAACAATCAGCCCCAGCATTTT; cdr3_aa: CASSLQGANNQPQHF
clone_size: once; j_call: TRBJ1-2; d_call: NA; v_call: TRBV6-6; cdr3_nt: TGTGCCAGCAGTCTTGGGGCTGAGCAACGCTACACCTTC; cdr3_aa: CASSLGAEQRYTF
clone_size: NA; j_call: TRBJ2-3; d_call: NA; v_call: TRBV24-1; cdr3_nt: TGTGCCACCAGTGTTCACGGGACTCCGAAGTATTTT; cdr3_aa: CATSVHGTPKYF
clone_size: few; j_call: TRBJ2-5; d_call: TRBD1; v_call: TRBV5-6; cdr3_nt: TGTGCCAGCAGCTCTGGGACAGGGAGGTTGTCCCAAGAGACCCAGTACTTC; cdr3_aa: CASSSGTGRLSQETQYF
clone_size: NA; j_call: TRBJ1-2; d_call: TRBD1; v_call: TRBV6-1; cdr3_nt: TGTGCCAGCAGTCAAGGACAGGGGTTGGGCTATGGCTACACCTTC; cdr3_aa: CASSQGQGLGYGYTF
clone_size: NA; j_call: TRBJ2-3; d_call: NA; v_call: TRBV30; cdr3_nt: TGTGCCTGGAGTGGATTGACAGATACGCAGTATTTT; cdr3_aa: CAWSGLTDTQYF
clone_size: NA; j_call: TRBJ2-1; d_call: TRBD2; v_call: TRBV29-1; cdr3_nt: TGCAGCGTGGGAACGCGGGGGACCTCCTACAATGAGCAGTTCTTC; cdr3_aa: CSVGTRGTSYNEQFF
clone_size: NA; j_call: TRBJ2-7; d_call: NA; v_call: TRBV7-8; cdr3_nt: TGTGCCAGCAGCTTTGGGGTCTCCGTAGGGAGCTCCTACGAGCAGTACTTC; cdr3_aa: CASSFGVSVGSSYEQYF
clone_size: NA; j_call: TRBJ2-6; d_call: NA; v_call: TRBV5-5; cdr3_nt: TGTGCCAGCAGCTTAAGCGCCTCTGGGGCCAACGTCCTGACTTTC; cdr3_aa: CASSLSASGANVLTF
clone_size: NA; j_call: TRBJ2-6; d_call: NA; v_call: TRBV4-1; cdr3_nt: TGCGCCAGCAGCCAAGCAGGGTCCCCCTACTCTGGGGCCAACGTCCTGACTTTC; cdr3_aa: CASSQAGSPYSGANVLTF
clone_size: NA; j_call: TRBJ2-4; d_call: NA; v_call: TRBV6-6; cdr3_nt: TGTGCCAGCAGTTACGCCAAAAACATTCAGTACTTC; cdr3_aa: CASSYAKNIQYF
clone_size: NA; j_call: TRBJ2-7; d_call: NA; v_call: TRBV6-1; cdr3_nt: TGTGCCAGCAGTGAGAGTGGGGGGCGGTCCTACGAGCAGTACTTC; cdr3_aa: CASSESGGRSYEQYF
clone_size: NA; j_call: TRBJ2-7; d_call: NA; v_call: TRBV7-9; cdr3_nt: TGTGCCAGCAGCGGAACTTTTTTTTCCTCCGAGCAGTACTTC; cdr3_aa: CASSGTFFSSEQYF